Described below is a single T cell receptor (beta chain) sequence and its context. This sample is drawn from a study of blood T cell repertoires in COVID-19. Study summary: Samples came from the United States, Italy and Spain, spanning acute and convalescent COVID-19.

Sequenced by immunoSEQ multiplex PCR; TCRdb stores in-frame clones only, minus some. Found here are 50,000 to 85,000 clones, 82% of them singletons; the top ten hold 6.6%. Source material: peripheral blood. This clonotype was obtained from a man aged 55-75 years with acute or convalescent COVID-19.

CDR3: CASSVTGDYGYTF. The CDR3 DNA is TGTGCCAGCAGCGTGACAGGGGATTATGGCTACACCTTC. This chain connects TRBV9 to TRBJ1-2; 8 bases match TRBD1. This CDR3 is 13 amino acids long. J lost 5 bases, V lost 2 bases, and 2 bases had no gene match. CDR1 is SGDLS and CDR2 is YYNGEE in the germline V gene. The variable domain in full, completed from reference TRBV9 and TRBJ1-2, reads DSGVTQTPKHLITATGQRVTLRCSPRSGDLSVYWYQQSLDQGLQFLIQYYNGEERAKGNILERFSAQQFPDLHSELNLSSLELGDSALYFCASSVTGDYGYTFGSGTRLTVV.